This T cell receptor beta chain was profiled in a study of CD8 T cells in ankylosing spondylitis. Study-wide points: Disease-linked clones were found to be CD8+ and relatively rare in peripheral blood. Earlier reports found some motif variants in synovial fluid and blood in reactive arthritis. Reports say disease-linked clones showed up significantly more in matched ankylosing spondylitis synovial fluid. Ankylosing spondylitis blood appeared to be characterized by a TCR beta motif of roughly eight highly homologous variants.

V gave up 6 bases and J gave up 0 bases, with 15 bases separating them. The CDR3 consists of 15 residues. Germline loops: CDR1 MNHNS, CDR2 SASEGT. Quantitative 5'-RACE with molecular barcodes produced the TCR beta libraries. One entry per CDR3 protein results from TCRdb running MiXCR on the 5' RACE reads. Altogether 220,000 or so distinct CDR3 sequences are present, around 18% being singletons, with the ten largest covering about 44%. On this clonotype itself: Its antigen is not identified.

The material sequenced was blood, either unsorted or a sorted T cell fraction (not recorded which). The TCR sequence derives from a male donor with ankylosing spondylitis. The genes are TRBV6-1 and TRBJ2-7; D possibly corresponds to TRBD1 (6 bases). The CDR3 nucleotides read TGTGCCAGCAGACCCGGACAGCACTCCTCCTACGAGCAGTACTTC. Protein product: CASRPGQHSSYEQYF.